One and the same sample provided the 21 T cell receptor beta chains below, sequenced in a study of lymphopenia after photon versus proton radiotherapy. TCRdb's copy holds only in-frame clones and misses some; the assay was immunoSEQ multiplex PCR. The table includes 50,000 to 65,000 clones, around 90% detected once. The sequencing used peripheral blood, collected from a patient treated with proton-based radiotherapy. All receptors derive from a man older than 75 with esophageal cancer.

This clone was observed a single time. The chain has TRBV18 and TRBJ2-1; 7 nucleotides agree with TRBD1. Germline trimming cut 3 bases from V and 7 bases from J; bases unmatched to any gene: 9. The CDR3 extends over 15 amino acids. Germline V gene sequence: CDR1 KGHSH, CDR2 LQKENI. DNA of the CDR3: TGTGCCAGCTCACCGGGGCCTAAACAGGGGAATGAGCAGTTCTTC. Its protein product is CASSPGPKQGNEQFF.

This chain joins TRBV11-2 and TRBJ2-5; 11 bases align to TRBD2. Germline CDR1 is SGHAT and CDR2 is FQNNGV. V lost 5 bases to trimming and J lost 2 bases; unmatched junction nucleotides: 4. There are 15 residues in the CDR3. The CDR3: CASSQGLAGQETQYF. The CDR3 DNA reads as TGTGCCAGCAGCCAAGGACTAGCGGGTCAAGAGACCCAGTACTTC.

The sample holds one count of this clone. This chain uses TRBV5-1 with TRBJ2-1; no clear D. Per the germline V gene, CDR1 is SGHRS and CDR2 is YFSETQ. This CDR3 is built from 15 residues. V was shortened by 1 base and J by 0 bases, with 8 bases between the two germline ends. CDR3 residues: CASSLLPSSYNEQFF. DNA for the CDR3: TGCGCCAGCAGCTTGTTACCGAGCTCCTACAATGAGCAGTTCTTC.

V usage is TRBV7-7 and J usage is TRBJ2-1; 7 nucleotides align to TRBD1. With V trimmed by 5 bases and J by 0 bases, 10 bases remained unmatched. CDR3 length: 17 residues. CDR1 is SSHAT, CDR2 FNYEAQ, per germline (reference sequence). The CDR3 is CASSAQQGRSSYNEQFF. The DNA of the CDR3 is TGTGCCAGCAGCGCCCAACAGGGGAGAAGCTCCTACAATGAGCAGTTCTTC.

The chain carries TRBV27 and TRBJ2-7, with D possibly called TRBD1 or TRBD2 (5 bases each). CDR1 is MNHEY and CDR2 is SMNVEV in the germline V gene (reference sequence). V lost 3 bases and J lost 1, with 19 bases in between. The CDR3 consists of 17 residues. Here the CDR3 DNA reads TGTGCCAGCAGTTTTGGGACGGAACGTGGGTCGTCCTACGAGCAGTACTTC. Translating it yields CASSFGTERGSSYEQYF.

The chain has TRBV30 and TRBJ2-3, with D possibly matching TRBD1 (5 bases). This CDR3 region has 15 residues. V lost 6 bases to trimming and J lost 0 bases, with 16 bases between them. Germline-derived CDR1 and CDR2 are GTSNPN and SVGIG (reference sequence). CDR3 protein: CACSQVSPSTDTQYF. As DNA, the CDR3 is TGTGCCTGCTCACAGGTCTCCCCTAGCACAGATACGCAGTATTTT.

The rearrangement links TRBV27 to TRBJ2-7; D possibly corresponds to TRBD1 (6 bases). Trimming stripped 3 bases from V and 3 bases from J, with 12 bases between. This CDR3 spans 14 amino acids. Germline CDR1 is MNHEY and CDR2 is SMNVEV (reference sequence). The CDR3 loop is CASSFGDRNYEQYF. The CDR3 coding sequence is TGTGCCAGCAGTTTCGGAGACAGGAACTACGAGCAGTACTTC.

Of note for this clone: A read error may account for a junction end that differs from germline. The chain joins TRBV19 to TRBJ2-2, with TRBD2 matching 14 bases. CDR3 size: 18 residues. CDR1 and CDR2 from the germline V gene are LNHDA and SQIVND (reference sequence). The CDR3 loop is CASSIGLAGGRYTGELFF. DNA of the CDR3: TGTGCCAGTAGCATAGGACTAGCGGGAGGACGGTACACCGGGGAGCTGTTTTTT.

The chain is built from TRBV15 and TRBJ1-2, with D possibly TRBD1 on 5 matching bases. Germline V gives CDR1 LNHNV, CDR2 YYDKDF (reference sequence). The CDR3 covers 16 residues. V was pared by 0 bases and J by 0 bases, with 11 bases between. The CDR3 sequence: CATSRETPGSNYGYTF. In DNA, the CDR3 is TGTGCCACCAGCAGAGAAACGCCAGGGTCTAACTATGGCTACACCTTC.

This chain uses TRBV7-3 with TRBJ2-3, with unresolved D. The germline V gene encodes CDR1 SGHTA and CDR2 FQGTGA. This CDR3 has 16 residues. V was shortened by 3 bases and J by 2 bases, with 15 bases between the two germline ends. The CDR3: CASSLSTVDPTDTQYF. The CDR3 DNA sequence: TGTGCCAGCAGCTTGTCTACCGTGGATCCCACAGATACGCAGTATTTT.

The chain carries TRBV5-4 and TRBJ2-1, with 13 bases lining up with TRBD2. Per germline, CDR1 SGHNT and CDR2 YYREEE (reference sequence). This CDR3 has 16 residues. V trimming: 1 base; J trimming: 9 bases; junction bases outside the gene matches: 7. CDR3 protein: CASSLRGLAGPGEQFF. As DNA, the CDR3 is TGTGCCAGCAGCTTGCGGGGACTAGCGGGACCGGGTGAGCAGTTCTTC.

J is TRBJ1-4 and V is TRBV30, with 9 bases aligning to TRBD1. The CDR3 extends over 15 amino acids. Germline V gives CDR1 GTSNPN, CDR2 SVGIG (reference sequence). V lost 2 bases, J lost 9 bases, and 10 bases stayed unmatched. The CDR3 DNA is TGTGCCTGGAGTCCCTCGACAGGGGGTCGAAAAAAACTGTTTTTT. Translation: CAWSPSTGGRKKLFF.

This sequence joins TRBV6-5 and TRBJ2-7; 9 bases line up with TRBD2. The CDR3 is made up of 14 amino acids. The germline V gene has CDR1 MNHEY and CDR2 SVGAGI. J was trimmed by 3 bases and V by 4 bases; bases with no gene match: 4. CDR3 amino acids: CASSLGSGGYEQYF. The DNA of the CDR3 is TGTGCCAGCAGTTTAGGTAGCGGGGGCTACGAGCAGTACTTC.

The rearrangement joins TRBV5-6 to TRBJ2-2; TRBD2 agrees at 7 bases. In germline, CDR1 is SGHDT, CDR2 YYEEEE. The CDR3 has 16 amino acids. The V and J ends lost 3 bases and 0 bases, in that order; junction bases with no gene match: 5. CDR3 sequence (DNA): TGTGCCAGCAGCTCACAGCGGGGAGCGAACACCGGGGAGCTGTTTTTT. This codes for CASSSQRGANTGELFF.

CDR3 nucleotides: TGCGCCAGCAGCCAAGACAGGGGGCAGGAAAAACTGTTTTTT. Translated, it gives CASSQDRGQEKLFF. V gene TRBV4-3 combines with J gene TRBJ1-4; 8 nucleotides align to TRBD1. CDR3 length equals 14 residues. With V trimmed by 0 bases and J by 8 bases, 2 bases remained unmatched. Germline loops: CDR1 LGHNA, CDR2 YSLEER.

The chain carries TRBV5-4 and TRBJ2-5; TRBD1 is a possible D gene (6 bases). The J call is in doubt because the DNA end fits TRBJ2-7 better. Germline CDR1 and CDR2: SGHNT and YYREEE (reference sequence). The CDR3 runs to 14 residues. In nucleotides, the CDR3 is TGTGCCAGCAGCTCTGGGGGCTACTCTTTCGAGCAGTACTTC. Protein: CASSSGGYSFEQYF.

The gene calls are TRBV5-1 and TRBJ1-5, with 7 bases identical to TRBD1. The V gene end was trimmed by 1 base and the J gene end by 4 bases; junction bases not matched to a gene: 5. Germline V gene lookup returns CDR1 SGHRS and CDR2 YFSETQ. The CDR3 covers 15 residues. For the CDR3, the DNA is TGCGCCAGCAGCTTGTCCGGGACAGAAAATCAGCCCCAGCATTTT. It yields the protein CASSLSGTENQPQHF.

With regard to this clone: A read error may account for a junction end that differs from germline. The genes are TRBV7-9 and TRBJ2-3, with D hard to call. Germline loops: CDR1 SEHNR, CDR2 FQNEAQ (reference sequence). This CDR3 is built from 13 residues. Here the CDR3 DNA reads TGTGCCAGCAGCTTGACTGGCCTAGATACGCGAAATTTT. Translating gives CASSLTGLDTRNF.

The chain is built from TRBV5-1 and TRBJ1-2; a possible D gene is TRBD1 (6 bases). Germline V gene sequence: CDR1 SGHRS, CDR2 YFSETQ. The CDR3 length is 15 residues. V was cut by 0 bases and J by 6 bases, with 15 bases left in between. CDR3 residues: CASSLGGTTVHGYTF. The CDR3 DNA follows: TGCGCCAGCAGCTTGGGGGGGACAACCGTCCATGGCTACACCTTC.

The rearrangement joins TRBV29-1 to TRBJ1-4; 9 nucleotides line up with TRBD1. The V gene end was trimmed by 1 base and the J gene end by 3 bases; junction bases not matched to a gene: 6. The CDR3 totals 16 residues. Germline V gives CDR1 SQVTM, CDR2 ANQGSEA. CDR3: CSVEGLQGASNEKLFF. DNA for the CDR3: TGCAGCGTTGAAGGGTTACAGGGGGCATCTAATGAAAAACTGTTTTTT.

The chain has TRBV10-3 and TRBJ2-7, with TRBD2 identical over 9 bases. CDR3 size: 15 residues. V lost 6 bases, J lost 4 bases, and 10 bases stayed unmatched. Germline V CDR1 and CDR2: ENHRY, SYGVKD. The CDR3 DNA follows: TGTGCCATCAGCGTCCCGGAGACTAGCGGATACGAGCAGTACTTC. Encoded protein: CAISVPETSGYEQYF.